This T cell receptor beta chain was identified during a study of T cells in Graves' hyperthyroidism and ophthalmopathy. Regarding the study as a whole: Clonotypes that were expanded in thyroid above 0.001 mostly appeared in blood too.

Amplified TCR beta CDR3 regions came from RNA transcripts. Primed by the HTBI set, a first-round RT-PCR was run on the TCR CDR3. TCRdb analysed the multiplex PCR reads with MiXCR anew, one entry per CDR3 protein. The sample yields 750,000 to 900,000 distinct CDR3 sequences, 38% seen once. In this sample, this clonotype turned up many times. Its antigen remains unknown. Over 18 months, lack of ophthalmopathy progression marked Graves' hyperthyroidism as stable. Source material for PBMCs was about 10 ml fresh peripheral blood. The specimen sequenced was blood. The sequence came from a man between 18 and 29 years old with Graves' hyperthyroidism.

The CDR3 loop is CASTQSYQTGGKLFF. For the CDR3, the DNA is TGTGCCAGCACCCAATCCTACCAGACAGGTGGGAAACTGTTTTTT. The genes are TRBV2 and TRBJ1-4; D perhaps matches TRBD1 (6 bases). V was shortened by 7 bases and J by 11 bases, with 23 bases between the two germline ends. Germline CDR1 and CDR2: SNHLY and FYNNEI. CDR3 length: 15 residues.